This entry is about one TCR beta chain. This sample was included in a study of blood T cell repertoires in COVID-19. Across the study: Sites across the United States, Italy and Spain contributed samples from acute and convalescent COVID-19. PBMCs, B-cell-depleted T cells, or T cells were the source of the cDNA or gDNA that made up the material.

In the authors' methods: Reference gene primer amplification yielded estimated nucleated cell counts. The method was immunoSEQ multiplex PCR; TCRdb's version includes in-frame clones alone and lacks a portion of them. That table gives V, J and clone size, and the DNA gave D and trimming. Counted here are roughly 130,000 clones, about 80% occurring once; the ten biggest clones make up 9.7%. Material: peripheral blood. This receptor was obtained from a man aged 35 to 55 with active or convalescent COVID-19.

The CDR3 reads CASKPGTANQPQHF. The CDR3 DNA reads as TGTGCCAGCAAACCCGGGACAGCAAATCAGCCCCAGCATTTT. The chain has TRBV6-6 and TRBJ1-5; 7 bases are shared with TRBD1. Trimming at V came to 7 bases and at J to 4 bases, leaving 7 bases not matched to a gene. The CDR3 has 14 residues. Germline assignment: CDR1 MNHNY and CDR2 SVGAGI (reference sequence).